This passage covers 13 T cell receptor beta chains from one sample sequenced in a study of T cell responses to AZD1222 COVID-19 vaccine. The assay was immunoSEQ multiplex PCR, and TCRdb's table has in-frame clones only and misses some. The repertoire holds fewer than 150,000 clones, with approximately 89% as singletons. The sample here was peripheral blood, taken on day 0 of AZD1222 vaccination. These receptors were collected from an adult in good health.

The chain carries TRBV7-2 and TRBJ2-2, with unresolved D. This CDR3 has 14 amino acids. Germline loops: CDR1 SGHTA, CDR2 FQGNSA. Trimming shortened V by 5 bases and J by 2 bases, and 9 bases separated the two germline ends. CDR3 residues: CASSLPPNTGELFF. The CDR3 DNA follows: TGTGCCAGCAGCCTGCCACCTAACACCGGGGAGCTGTTTTTT. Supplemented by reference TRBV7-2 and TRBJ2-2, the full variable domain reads GAGVSQSPSNKVTEKGKDVELRCDPISGHTALYWYRQSLGQGLEFLIYFQGNSAPDKSGLPSDRFSAERTGGSVSTLTIQRTQQEDSAVYLCASSLPPNTGELFFGEGSRLTVL.

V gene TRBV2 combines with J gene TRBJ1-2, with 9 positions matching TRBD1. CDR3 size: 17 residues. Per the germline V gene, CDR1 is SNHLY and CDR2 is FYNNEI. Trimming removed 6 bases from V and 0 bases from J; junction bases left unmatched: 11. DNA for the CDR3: TGTGCCAGCAGGGCGTCACCGGGACAGGGAGCTAACTATGGCTACACCTTC. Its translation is CASRASPGQGANYGYTF.

The CDR3, as DNA: TGTGCCAGCAGCTTAGCGCTTGGAACGGATACGCAGTATTTT. Encoded protein: CASSLALGTDTQYF. The chain recombines TRBV7-2 with TRBJ2-3; the D is unclear. The germline V gene has CDR1 SGHTA and CDR2 FQGNSA. Trimming took off 0 bases at V and 6 bases at J, with 10 bases between the two ends. The CDR3 is 14 amino acids.

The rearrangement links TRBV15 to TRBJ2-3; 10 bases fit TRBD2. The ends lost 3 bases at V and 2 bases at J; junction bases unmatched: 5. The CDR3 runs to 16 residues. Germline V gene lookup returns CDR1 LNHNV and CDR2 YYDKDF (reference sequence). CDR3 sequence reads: CATSSPLAGVTDTQYF. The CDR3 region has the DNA TGTGCCACCAGCAGCCCTCTAGCGGGGGTCACAGATACGCAGTATTTT.

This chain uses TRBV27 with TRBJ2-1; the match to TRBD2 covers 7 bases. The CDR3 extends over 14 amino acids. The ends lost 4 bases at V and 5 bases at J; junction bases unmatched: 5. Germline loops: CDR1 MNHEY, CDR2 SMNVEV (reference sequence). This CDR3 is CASSWAGADNEQFF. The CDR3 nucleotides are TGTGCCAGCAGTTGGGCGGGAGCCGACAATGAGCAGTTCTTC.

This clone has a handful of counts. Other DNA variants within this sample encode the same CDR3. The CDR3: CASSPPQGRTDTQYF. The CDR3 DNA sequence: TGTGCCAGCTCACCACCGCAGGGCCGCACAGATACGCAGTATTTT. The chain combines TRBV18 with TRBJ2-3; weak D call: TRBD1 (5 bases). This CDR3 has 15 amino acids. With 0 bases removed from V and 1 base from J, the gap between germline ends came to 8 bases. CDR1 KGHSH and CDR2 LQKENI come from the germline V gene. Complete variable domain (other parts from reference TRBV18 and TRBJ2-3): NAGVMQNPRHLVRRRGQEARLRCSPMKGHSHVYWYRQLPEEGLKFMVYLQKENIIDESGMPKERFSAEFPKEGPSILRIQQVVRGDSAAYFCASSPPQGRTDTQYFGPGTRLTVL.

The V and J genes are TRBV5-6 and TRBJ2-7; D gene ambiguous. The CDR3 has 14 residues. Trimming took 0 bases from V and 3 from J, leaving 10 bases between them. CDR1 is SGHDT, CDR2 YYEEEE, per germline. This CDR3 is CASSLEFSLYEQYF. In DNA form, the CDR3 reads TGTGCCAGCAGCTTGGAATTTTCCCTCTACGAGCAGTACTTC.

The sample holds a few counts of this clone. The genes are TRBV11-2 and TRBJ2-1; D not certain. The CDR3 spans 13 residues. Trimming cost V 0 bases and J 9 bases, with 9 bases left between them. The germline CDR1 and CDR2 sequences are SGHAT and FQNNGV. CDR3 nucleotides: TGTGCCAGCAGCTTAGAAGGATTTGGTGAGCAGTTCTTC. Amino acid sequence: CASSLEGFGEQFF.

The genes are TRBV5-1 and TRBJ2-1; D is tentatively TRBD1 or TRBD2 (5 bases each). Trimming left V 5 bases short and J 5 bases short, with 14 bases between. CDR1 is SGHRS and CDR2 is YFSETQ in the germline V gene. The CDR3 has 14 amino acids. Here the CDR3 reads CASSPGTQNNEQFF. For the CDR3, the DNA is TGCGCCAGCAGTCCCGGGACCCAGAACAATGAGCAGTTCTTC.

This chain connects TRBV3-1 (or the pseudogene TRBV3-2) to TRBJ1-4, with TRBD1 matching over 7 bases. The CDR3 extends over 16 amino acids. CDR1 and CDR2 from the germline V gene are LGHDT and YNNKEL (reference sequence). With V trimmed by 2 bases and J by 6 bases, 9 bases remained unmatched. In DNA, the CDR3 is TGTGCCAGCAGCCAACCCCCAGGGGGGCGATATGAAAAACTGTTTTTT. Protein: CASSQPPGGRYEKLFF.

The CDR3 region has the DNA TGTGCCAGCAGTTTATGGCGGACAGCGAATTCACCCCTCCACTTT. It encodes CASSLWRTANSPLHF. This chain joins TRBV28 and TRBJ1-6; D may be TRBD1 (6 bases). The CDR3 runs 15 residues. The V gene's germline CDR1 is MDHEN and CDR2 SYDVKM. Trimming took 0 bases from V and 7 from J, leaving 10 bases between them.

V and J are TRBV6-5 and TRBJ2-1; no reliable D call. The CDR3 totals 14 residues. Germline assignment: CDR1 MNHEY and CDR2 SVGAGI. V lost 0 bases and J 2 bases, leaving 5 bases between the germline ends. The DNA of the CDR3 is TGTGCCAGCAGTTACTCCTCGACCTACAATGAGCAGTTCTTC. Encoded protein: CASSYSSTYNEQFF.

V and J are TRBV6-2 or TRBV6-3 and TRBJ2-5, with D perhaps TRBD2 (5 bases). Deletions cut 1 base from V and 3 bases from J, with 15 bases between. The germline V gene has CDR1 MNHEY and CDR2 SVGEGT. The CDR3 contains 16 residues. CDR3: CASSYFSGKGEETQYF. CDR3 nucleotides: TGTGCCAGCAGTTACTTCTCCGGAAAGGGAGAAGAGACCCAGTACTTC.